The following is a T cell receptor (beta chain) sequence with its context. Its antigen is as yet unknown. PCR primers comprised 60 Vbeta and 13 Jbeta primers. Repertoires were generated with immunoSEQ multiplex PCR, while TCRdb's copy carries only in-frame clones and drops some. Of roughly 90,000 clones listed, approximately 84% are singletons. Every donor was a healthy person donating bone marrow. This CDR3 contains 14 residues. Germline CDR1 and CDR2: SGHRS and YFSETQ. V lost 0 bases to trimming and J lost 3 bases, with 8 bases between them. These data come from a study of cytomegalovirus exposure and HLA in healthy donors. Study as a whole: Samples from HLA-typed donors yielded about 85 million unique TCRs in an early data release. Regarding the study as a whole: Common viral pathogens were later found to be apparently linked to several of the most significant clusters. Cytomegalovirus-associated TCR beta chains were listed, numbering over 150.

Input material: PBMCs. The chain recombines TRBV5-1 with TRBJ2-3; D uncertain. The clonotype originates from a man between 18 and 35 years old in good health and CMV-seronegative. The CDR3 protein is CASSLAPATDTQYF. The CDR3 DNA follows: TGCGCCAGCAGCTTGGCGCCAGCGACAGATACGCAGTATTTT.